Listed here are 25 T cell receptor beta chains from one sample, sequenced in a study of cytomegalovirus exposure and HLA in healthy donors. The repertoire was sequenced with immunoSEQ multiplex PCR; TCRdb's copy has only in-frame clones and lacks some. The sample shows 150,000 to 200,000 clones, 85% of them seen only once. Sequenced: PBMCs. Receptors originate from a man between 18 and 35 years old in good health and CMV-seropositive.

This chain connects TRBV18 to TRBJ2-1; 9 nucleotides match TRBD1. The CDR3 runs 21 residues. V was pared by 3 bases and J by 7 bases, with 25 bases of the junction left unmatched. Germline CDR1 reads KGHSH; CDR2 reads LQKENI. CDR3 nucleotide sequence: TGTGCCAGCTCACCGGCAAAAGGGGACAGGGCCGTTATTCGGGCTACGAATGAGCAGTTCTTC. Encoded protein: CASSPAKGDRAVIRATNEQFF.

This chain links TRBV30 with TRBJ1-4; D is ambiguous. V shed 3 bases and J shed 4 bases, with 12 bases lying between them. CDR1 is GTSNPN and CDR2 is SVGIG in the germline V gene (reference sequence). The CDR3 sequence is 14 residues long. DNA for the CDR3: TGTGCCTGGAGGCCTTGGGCCTTTAATGAAAAACTGTTTTTT. Translating gives CAWRPWAFNEKLFF.

The V call is TRBV16, the J call TRBJ1-4; TRBD1 aligns across 7 bases. This CDR3 comprises 15 residues. Looked up from germline, CDR1 is KGHSY and CDR2 is FQNENV. Trimming at V came to 2 bases and at J to 7 bases, leaving 7 bases not matched to a gene. This CDR3 is CASSQLTGDGEKLFF. In DNA form, the CDR3 reads TGTGCCAGCAGCCAACTTACAGGGGACGGTGAAAAACTGTTTTTT.

The chain recombines TRBV6-1 with TRBJ1-2; D is unclear. This CDR3 has 13 amino acids. Trimming pared 5 bases from V and 8 bases from J, leaving 15 bases between. Per the germline V gene, CDR1 is MNHNS and CDR2 is SASEGT. CDR3 protein: CASSYPTPVGYTF. Here the CDR3 DNA reads TGTGCCAGCAGTTATCCGACACCTGTGGGCTACACCTTC.

This clone appeared a single time. This rearrangement joins TRBV13 to TRBJ2-3; 8 bases align to TRBD2. Germline trimming cut 0 bases from V and 8 bases from J; bases unmatched to any gene: 7. The CDR3 runs to 15 residues. Looked up from germline, CDR1 is PRHDT and CDR2 is FYEKMQ (reference sequence). This CDR3 is CASSLGRSGVPTQYF. Here the CDR3 DNA reads TGTGCCAGCAGCTTAGGACGTAGCGGGGTGCCTACGCAGTATTTT.

The rearrangement uses TRBV30 and TRBJ2-3; D is undetermined. Per the germline V gene, CDR1 is GTSNPN and CDR2 is SVGIG (reference sequence). The CDR3 loop spans 18 amino acids. The germline V and J ends were trimmed by 4 bases and 4 bases, with 27 bases remaining between them. CDR3 DNA: TGTGCCTGGACTGACCCTTCCGACTTCTTCCTGGGTCCAGATACGCAGTATTTT. It encodes CAWTDPSDFFLGPDTQYF. The variable domain in full, with the rest retrieved from reference TRBV30 and TRBJ2-3, is SQTIHQWPATLVQPVGSPLSLECTVEGTSNPNLYWYRQAAGRGLQLLFYSVGIGQISSEVPQNLSASRPQDRQFILSSKKLLLSDSGFYLCAWTDPSDFFLGPDTQYFGPGTRLTVL.

The V gene is TRBV6-6, the J gene TRBJ2-3; 11 bases are shared with TRBD2. Trimming removed 6 bases from V and 2 bases from J; junction bases left unmatched: 4. The CDR3 runs to 15 residues. The V gene's germline CDR1 is MNHNY and CDR2 SVGAGI (reference sequence). The CDR3 DNA reads TGTGCCAGCAGCCCACTAGCGGGGGACACAGATACGCAGTATTTT. The encoded protein is CASSPLAGDTDTQYF.

The chain combines TRBV19 with TRBJ2-7; 9 bases map to TRBD1. The CDR3 consists of 14 residues. Germline values: CDR1 LNHDA, CDR2 SQIVND (reference sequence). The trim removed 6 bases at V and 5 bases at J, leaving 8 bases unmatched. This CDR3 is CASRQQGASDEQYF. CDR3 nucleotides: TGTGCCAGTAGGCAACAGGGGGCTTCGGACGAGCAGTACTTC.

The genes are TRBV5-1 and TRBJ2-5; 10 bases align to TRBD2. This CDR3 contains 16 residues. The V and J ends lost 2 bases and 1 base, in that order; junction bases with no gene match: 5. The germline CDR1 and CDR2 sequences are SGHRS and YFSETQ. The DNA of the CDR3 is TGCGCCAGCAGCTTTTATAGCGGGAGGTTCCAAGAGACCCAGTACTTC. It codes for CASSFYSGRFQETQYF. The variable domain in full, completed from reference TRBV5-1 and TRBJ2-5, reads KAGVTQTPRYLIKTRGQQVTLSCSPISGHRSVSWYQQTPGQGLQFLFEYFSETQRNKGNFPGRFSGRQFSNSRSEMNVSTLELGDSALYLCASSFYSGRFQETQYFGPGTRLLVL.

The chain is built from TRBV5-6 and TRBJ2-1; tentative D call: TRBD2 (5 bases). Germline loops: CDR1 SGHDT, CDR2 YYEEEE. The CDR3 has 16 amino acids. V was pared by 5 bases and J by 3 bases, with 18 bases between. DNA of the CDR3: TGTGCCAGCAGTTATAGAGGGTCTAATTACTACAATGAGCAGTTCTTC. It encodes CASSYRGSNYYNEQFF.

The chain is built from TRBV5-1 and TRBJ1-4, with TRBD1 as a possible D gene (5 bases). This CDR3 comprises 11 residues. CDR1 is SGHRS and CDR2 is YFSETQ in the germline V gene. Between the trimmed V and J ends, which lost 2 bases and 12 bases, there was a span of 8 bases. The CDR3 region is CASSFRGELFF. The CDR3 DNA sequence: TGCGCCAGCAGCTTCCGGGGGGAACTGTTTTTT.

This clone came up once. The sample has other DNA sequences that encode this CDR3 too. The V and J genes are TRBV19 and TRBJ1-2; D uncertain. The CDR3 consists of 13 residues. Per germline, CDR1 LNHDA and CDR2 SQIVND (reference sequence). Trimming shortened V by 3 bases and J by 1 base, and 6 bases separated the two germline ends. The CDR3 is CASSIGGNYGYTF. The CDR3 bases are TGTGCCAGTAGTATCGGCGGTAACTATGGCTACACCTTC.

V and J are TRBV29-1 and TRBJ2-5, with 11 bases matching TRBD1. CDR1 and CDR2 from the germline V gene are SQVTM and ANQGSEA. V gave up 4 bases and J gave up 4 bases; unmatched junction bases: 5. CDR3 length: 14 residues. The CDR3 sequence is CSVVRDRGGETQYF. The CDR3 nucleotides are TGCAGCGTTGTGAGGGACAGGGGGGGAGAGACCCAGTACTTC.

The CDR3 loop reads CASSLAGGAAETQYF. Here the CDR3 DNA reads TGTGCCAGCAGCTTAGCGGGGGGGGCCGCGGAGACCCAGTACTTC. The chain has TRBV7-2 and TRBJ2-5; possible D gene TRBD2, 7 bases. Germline CDR1 and CDR2: SGHTA and FQGNSA. V lost 0 bases, J lost 5 bases, and 13 bases lay in between. The CDR3 consists of 15 residues.

The chain joins TRBV5-1 to TRBJ2-1; D is unresolved. This CDR3 comprises 17 residues. The germline gives CDR1 SGHRS, CDR2 YFSETQ. V was shortened by 3 bases and J by 0 bases, with 16 bases between the two germline ends. The CDR3 DNA follows: TGCGCCAGCAGCTACCCTCTTGCGTCCTCCTCCTACAATGAGCAGTTCTTC. It encodes CASSYPLASSSYNEQFF.

The sample holds one count of this clone. The chain recombines TRBV11-3 with TRBJ2-5, with 9 bases aligning to TRBD2. V lost 1 base, J lost 2 bases, and 8 bases stayed unmatched. This CDR3 contains 17 residues. Germline V gene lookup returns CDR1 SGHNT and CDR2 YENEEA. The CDR3 region has the DNA TGTGCCAGCAGCTTAGGCAAGACTAGCGGACCACAAGAGACCCAGTACTTC. Its translation: CASSLGKTSGPQETQYF.

The chain has TRBV19 and TRBJ2-7; no reliable D call. This CDR3 contains 17 residues. Per the germline V gene, CDR1 is LNHDA and CDR2 is SQIVND (reference sequence). V was pared by 5 bases and J by 3 bases, with 23 bases between. The CDR3 nucleotides read TGTGCCAGTAGTTCCAACTCTGTCTATTTAAGCCACTACGAGCAGTACTTC. Translation gives CASSSNSVYLSHYEQYF.

This chain joins TRBV7-8 and TRBJ2-5; TRBD2 agrees at 7 bases. Germline CDR1 SGHVS, CDR2 FQNEAQ. The CDR3 is 17 residues long. Unmatched junction bases numbered 12, after V lost 0 bases and J lost 5 bases. This chain's CDR3 is CASSLAPLGRADETQYF. In DNA, the CDR3 is TGTGCCAGCAGCTTAGCTCCCCTGGGGAGGGCCGACGAGACCCAGTACTTC.

The chain carries TRBV29-1 and TRBJ2-3; 12 nucleotides agree with TRBD2. V trimming: 0 bases; J trimming: 14 bases; junction bases outside the gene matches: 12. Germline V gives CDR1 SQVTM, CDR2 ANQGSEA. The CDR3 contains 15 residues. This CDR3 is CSVEEVPSGRASGYF. Written as DNA, the CDR3 is TGCAGCGTTGAAGAGGTACCTAGCGGGAGGGCCTCTGGGTATTTT.

The table lists this clone with a count of one. The CDR3 is CAISESNPAGTQYF. The DNA for the CDR3 is TGTGCCATCAGTGAGTCGAATCCCGCGGGGACCCAGTACTTC. The chain links TRBV10-3 to TRBJ2-5, with D perhaps matching TRBD2 (5 bases). Germline V gene sequence: CDR1 ENHRY, CDR2 SYGVKD. This CDR3 has 14 amino acids. Trimming removed 0 bases from V and 7 bases from J, with 12 bases in between.

The CDR3 spells CASSPRLAEQETQYF. As DNA, the CDR3 is TGTGCCAGCAGCCCCCGACTAGCGGAGCAAGAGACCCAGTACTTC. The chain has TRBV11-1 and TRBJ2-5; 9 bases match TRBD2. CDR1 and CDR2 from the germline V gene are SGHAT and FQDESV (reference sequence). V lost 5 bases to trimming and J lost 2 bases; unmatched junction nucleotides: 6. The CDR3 runs 15 residues.

The chain has TRBV27 and TRBJ1-3; 9 nucleotides line up with TRBD1. V was clipped by 5 bases and J by 0 bases; unmatched bases: 5. The CDR3 is 16 residues long. CDR1 is MNHEY, CDR2 SMNVEV, per germline (reference sequence). CDR3 residues: CASSPGQGYSGNTIYF. CDR3 coding DNA: TGTGCCAGCAGTCCAGGACAGGGGTACTCTGGAAACACCATATATTTT.

The genes are TRBV5-1 and TRBJ2-7; TRBD2 matches 9 bases. The germline V gene has CDR1 SGHRS and CDR2 YFSETQ. The CDR3 spans 14 residues. V lost 5 bases and J lost 2; bases outside the gene matches: 5. CDR3: CASSFSGSPYEQYF. In DNA, the CDR3 is TGCGCCAGCAGTTTTAGCGGGAGTCCCTACGAGCAGTACTTC.

J is TRBJ2-7 and V is TRBV5-4; D may be TRBD2 (7 bases). The CDR3 is made up of 15 amino acids. The germline CDR1 and CDR2 sequences are SGHNT and YYREEE (reference sequence). V dropped 3 bases and J dropped 0 bases, with 13 bases sitting between them. CDR3 sequence reads: CASSSGGGSSYEQYF. The DNA of the CDR3 is TGTGCCAGCAGCTCCGGCGGGGGCTCCTCCTACGAGCAGTACTTC.

The CDR3, as DNA: TGTGCCAGCAGTTTTGGGACAGGGAGGGATTCACCCCTCCACTTT. Translating gives CASSFGTGRDSPLHF. V gene TRBV2 combines with J gene TRBJ1-6; TRBD1 aligns across 9 bases. With 5 bases clipped from V and 8 bases from J, the junction kept 7 bases outside the gene matches. The CDR3 is 15 amino acids. The germline V gene encodes CDR1 SNHLY and CDR2 FYNNEI.